This entry is about one TCR beta chain. Its target is not known. The record originates from a study of T cell responses to AZD1222 COVID-19 vaccine. Study-wide results and limits: Clonal diversity was possibly underestimated; the donors were predominantly white British and more often female. Seropositivity was recorded at baseline in only a handful of AZD1222 recipients. None of the repertoires were sampled until the peak T cell response had passed. Of spike-specific TCRs, nearly half reportedly target regions left unmutated in variants.

This CDR3 has 11 amino acids. Here immunoSEQ multiplex PCR was the method, and the copy in TCRdb shows in-frame clones only, minus some. The sample has under 200,000 clones, over 85% seen once; the top ten hold around 4.3%. The TCR originated in an adult in good health. The chain employs TRBV21-1 and TRBJ2-7; TRBD2 reflects the table's D call only, with no check against the DNA. TRBV21-1 is assigned pseudogene status. The sample consisted of peripheral blood, taken on day 0 of AZD1222 vaccination. The CDR3 protein is CVYLKTYEQYF. CDR3 DNA: TGTGTCTACCTAAAAACCTACGAGCAGTACTTC.